Following are 13 T cell receptor beta chains from one sample sequenced in a study of OX40 agonist ivuxolimab in advanced cancers. Using immunoSEQ multiplex PCR, the repertoire was profiled, and TCRdb retains in-frame clones only, with some absent. In the table there are 70,000 to 80,000 clones, about 93% of which are singletons. This material consisted of CD4+ or CD8+ T cells sorted from blood, taken in a trial of the OX40 agonist ivuxolimab. Every receptor here comes from an adult with an advanced solid tumor such as melanoma, head and neck, liver or kidney cancer.

This chain connects TRBV10-2 to TRBJ1-2; D ambiguous. CDR1 and CDR2 (germline): WSHSY, SAAADI. The CDR3 has 13 amino acids. V lost 2 bases, J lost 2 bases, and 6 bases lay in between. The CDR3 DNA is TGCGCCAGCAGTGAGGCCGGAAACTATGGCTACACCTTC. Translating it yields CASSEAGNYGYTF.

In its sample, this clone was seen a few times. The chain uses TRBV27 and TRBJ1-1, with D maybe TRBD1 (5 bases). The CDR3 runs 15 residues. V dropped 6 bases and J dropped 4 bases, with 18 bases sitting between them. Germline CDR1 MNHEY, CDR2 SMNVEV (reference sequence). CDR3 amino acids: CASRTSRELGTEAFF. The CDR3 DNA reads TGTGCCAGCAGAACCTCCAGGGAGCTGGGCACTGAAGCTTTCTTT.

The chain combines TRBV4-2 with TRBJ2-7; no clear D. This CDR3 has 14 amino acids. Germline CDR1 reads LGHNA; CDR2 reads YNFKEQ. Trimming took 0 bases from V and 0 from J, leaving 6 bases between them. CDR3 sequence (DNA): TGTGCCAGCAGCCAAGAATTCGGCTCCTACGAGCAGTACTTC. Residues: CASSQEFGSYEQYF.

V gene TRBV4-3 combines with J gene TRBJ2-2; 8 positions agree with TRBD1. This CDR3 region has 19 residues. Germline V gene lookup returns CDR1 LGHNA and CDR2 YSLEER. Trimming took 0 bases from V and 7 from J; bases not matched to a gene: 16. This CDR3 reads CASSQDSLITGGNGGELFF. CDR3 sequence (DNA): TGCGCCAGCAGCCAAGATTCCCTTATAACAGGGGGTAACGGCGGGGAGCTGTTTTTT.

The rearrangement joins TRBV19 to TRBJ1-5; D gene uncertain. Germline V gene data show CDR1 as LNHDA and CDR2 as SQIVND (reference sequence). The CDR3 runs 14 residues. V was clipped by 6 bases and J by 3 bases, with 12 bases between them. CDR3 nucleotides: TGTGCCAGTAGCAGAGACGGAAACAATCAGCCCCAGCATTTT. It codes for CASSRDGNNQPQHF.

This clone was found a few times. The rearrangement joins TRBV27 to TRBJ1-5; D gene ambiguous. The CDR3 loop spans 14 amino acids. V shed 6 bases and J shed 3 bases, with 12 bases lying between them. Per germline, CDR1 MNHEY and CDR2 SMNVEV (reference sequence). CDR3 in amino acids: CASSPLRDNQPQHF. The CDR3 bases are TGTGCCAGCAGCCCCTTGAGGGACAATCAGCCCCAGCATTTT.

The genes are TRBV9 and TRBJ1-4; TRBD1 aligns across 8 bases. This CDR3 comprises 17 residues. V was pared by 3 bases and J by 1 base, with 8 bases of the junction left unmatched. Germline values: CDR1 SGDLS, CDR2 YYNGEE. The CDR3 DNA is TGTGCCAGCAGCGGCCACAGGGGGAGGGAAACTAATGAAAAACTGTTTTTT. Protein product: CASSGHRGRETNEKLFF.

V gene TRBV6-1 combines with J gene TRBJ1-1; D unresolved. The CDR3 sequence is 13 residues long. Per germline, CDR1 MNHNS and CDR2 SASEGT. Trimming removed 1 base at V and 7 bases at J, with 10 bases between. CDR3 protein: CASSEVVSGEAFF. Here the CDR3 DNA reads TGTGCCAGCAGTGAAGTAGTATCAGGTGAAGCTTTCTTT.

This chain uses TRBV7-2 with TRBJ2-1, with TRBD2 matching over 13 bases. Per the germline V gene, CDR1 is SGHTA and CDR2 is FQGNSA. This CDR3 contains 15 residues. V lost 5 bases, J lost 7 bases, and 5 bases stayed unmatched. The DNA for the CDR3 is TGTGCCAGCAGCACCGGACTAGCGGGAGAGAATGAGCAGTTCTTC. Protein product: CASSTGLAGENEQFF.

The gene calls are TRBV27 and TRBJ2-7, with 7 bases identical to TRBD1. J was trimmed by 1 base and V by 0 bases; bases with no gene match: 3. This CDR3 comprises 15 residues. The germline CDR1 and CDR2 sequences are MNHEY and SMNVEV (reference sequence). The chain's CDR3 is CASSLSTGSSYEQYF. CDR3 nucleotide sequence: TGTGCCAGCAGTTTATCGACAGGGTCGTCCTACGAGCAGTACTTC.

V usage is TRBV5-5 and J usage is TRBJ1-5; D not resolved. Germline-derived CDR1 and CDR2 are SGHKS and YYEKEE (reference sequence). This CDR3 is built from 14 residues. Between the trimmed V and J ends, which lost 2 bases and 0 bases, there was a span of 6 bases. The CDR3 region is CASSLHYSNQPQHF. The CDR3 DNA sequence: TGTGCCAGCAGCTTACATTATAGCAATCAGCCCCAGCATTTT.

The chain uses TRBV6-5 and TRBJ2-7; TRBD1 matches at 7 bases. The CDR3 consists of 15 residues. Germline V gives CDR1 MNHEY, CDR2 SVGAGI. V gave up 6 bases and J gave up 1 base; unmatched junction bases: 9. The CDR3 DNA reads as TGTGCCAGCAGCCCCGGGACAGACGTTTCCTACGAGCAGTACTTC. Amino acids: CASSPGTDVSYEQYF.

This sequence joins TRBV2 and TRBJ2-3; 8 nucleotides match TRBD2. The ends lost 7 bases at V and 4 bases at J; junction bases unmatched: 13. Germline V lookup: CDR1 SNHLY, CDR2 FYNNEI. This CDR3 contains 16 residues. The CDR3 loop is CASTGRSGSDADTQYF. The CDR3 DNA is TGTGCCAGCACCGGCCGAAGCGGGAGTGATGCAGATACGCAGTATTTT.